This T cell receptor (beta chain) came from a study of blood T cell repertoires in COVID-19. Study information: From the United States, Italy and Spain came samples of acute and convalescent COVID-19. T cells, B-cell-depleted T cells, or PBMCs supplied cDNA or gDNA.

Authors' data handling: Scientists estimated how many nucleated cells there were by amplifying reference gene primers. This table comes from immunoSEQ multiplex PCR, and its TCRdb copy is limited to in-frame clones, with some not included. The DNA was the basis for D and trimming; V, J and clone size are from that table. Among about 220,000 clones listed, 82% were seen once. This clone appeared a single time. This same CDR3 is encoded by further DNA sequences in the sample. The CDR3 sequence is 12 residues long. Germline V gives CDR1 SGDLS, CDR2 YYNGEE. V lost 3 bases, J lost 6 bases, and 10 bases lay in between.

Specimen: peripheral blood. This receptor was identified in a woman over 75 with acute or convalescent COVID-19. The J gene is TRBJ2-7, the V gene TRBV9; TRBD2 might be the D (7 bases). CDR3 nucleotide sequence: TGTGCCAGCAGCGAAGGGGGGGGCGAGCAGTACTTC. This gives the protein CASSEGGGEQYF. Based on the CDR3 plus reference TRBV9 and TRBJ2-7, the full variable domain is DSGVTQTPKHLITATGQRVTLRCSPRSGDLSVYWYQQSLDQGLQFLIQYYNGEERAKGNILERFSAQQFPDLHSELNLSSLELGDSALYFCASSEGGGEQYFGPGTRLTVT.